This T cell receptor beta chain was identified in a study of T-cell reconstitution after alpha-beta-depleted transplantation in children. Germline CDR1 is SEHNR and CDR2 is FQNEAQ (reference sequence). V was clipped by 1 base and J by 7 bases, with 8 bases between them. The CDR3 totals 12 residues. Preparation of the TCRbeta library used unique molecular identifiers. TCRdb passed the PCR reads through MiXCR, listing each CDR3 protein once. The table includes around 400,000 distinct CDR3 sequences, 20% detected once. V gene TRBV7-9 combines with J gene TRBJ2-7; D is unclear. This TCR came from a human donor who donated a stem cell graft to a child with acute myeloid leukemia. The sample was PBMCs from the stem cell graft donor, taken from the stem cell graft. CDR3 coding DNA: TGTGCCAGCAGCTTAGATACCGAGGAGCAGTACTTC. This codes for CASSLDTEEQYF.